These 8 T cell receptor beta chains share one sample of origin, sequenced in a study of CD8 T cell repertoires and HIV-1 epitope variants. For these receptors, no antigen is known. Only in-frame clones appear in the TCRdb table, and some are missing; sequencing was by immunoSEQ multiplex PCR. The data show about 2,500 clones, with 67% seen just once and over 40% held by the top ten. What was sequenced was cultured CD8+ T cells derived from PBMCs. The receptors shown here come from a male donor with HIV.

V gene TRBV5-6 combines with J gene TRBJ1-2, with D tentatively TRBD1 (6 bases). CDR1 and CDR2 (germline): SGHDT, YYEEEE. The CDR3 has 14 residues. The germline V and J ends were trimmed by 0 bases and 8 bases, with 14 bases remaining between them. The DNA of the CDR3 is TGTGCCAGCAGCTTGGCGGGTCAGGGGCGAGGCTACACCTTC. As protein: CASSLAGQGRGYTF.

This sequence joins TRBV2 and TRBJ2-7, with 7 bases aligning to TRBD1. J lost 4 bases, V lost 7 bases, and 10 bases had no gene match. Germline CDR1 and CDR2: SNHLY and FYNNEI. This CDR3 has 14 residues. Here the CDR3 reads CASTERGQFYEQYF. The CDR3 DNA reads TGTGCCAGCACCGAGAGGGGACAGTTTTACGAGCAGTACTTC.

This clone has just a few counts. This rearrangement joins TRBV2 to TRBJ2-7, with D possibly being TRBD2 (7 bases). Germline V gene sequence: CDR1 SNHLY, CDR2 FYNNEI. V gave up 4 bases and J gave up 0 bases, with 13 bases separating them. The CDR3 has 15 residues. The CDR3 bases are TGTGCCAGCAGTGTGGGCGGGGGCCTCTCCTACGAGCAGTACTTC. This encodes CASSVGGGLSYEQYF.

The J gene is TRBJ1-2, the V gene TRBV19, with 12 bases that match TRBD1. The CDR3 consists of 17 residues. The germline V gene encodes CDR1 LNHDA and CDR2 SQIVND (reference sequence). The V segment lost 7 bases and the J segment 0 bases; nucleotides outside the gene matches: 9. This chain's CDR3 is CASTRRDRGPANYGYTF. The CDR3, as DNA: TGTGCCAGTACCCGGAGGGACAGGGGGCCCGCTAACTATGGCTACACCTTC.

J is TRBJ2-7 and V is TRBV11-1, with 7 bases that match TRBD1. With 4 bases clipped from V and 13 bases from J, the junction kept 10 bases outside the gene matches. This CDR3 region has 12 residues. Germline values: CDR1 SGHAT, CDR2 FQDESV (reference sequence). CDR3 in DNA: TGTGCCAGCAGCTCTAGGACAGGCCGACTCTACTTC. It yields the protein CASSSRTGRLYF.

This chain links TRBV27 with TRBJ2-7; D unclear. Germline CDR1 MNHEY, CDR2 SMNVEV (reference sequence). The CDR3 covers 16 residues. The V end was cut by 6 bases, the J end by 0 bases, with 18 bases between. In DNA form, the CDR3 reads TGTGCCAGCAGGGGTACAACGACCCTCGGCTCCTACGAGCAGTACTTC. This translates into CASRGTTTLGSYEQYF.

This sequence joins TRBV29-1 and TRBJ1-1; 7 bases agree with TRBD1. With 6 bases clipped from V and 6 bases from J, the junction kept 4 bases outside the gene matches. The CDR3 runs to 11 residues. Germline CDR1 and CDR2: SQVTM and ANQGSEA. CDR3 amino acids: CSVWTGAEAFF. The CDR3 nucleotides are TGCAGCGTCTGGACAGGAGCTGAAGCTTTCTTT.

The chain uses TRBV14 and TRBJ1-2, with no clear D. CDR3 size: 12 residues. Germline-derived CDR1 and CDR2 are SGHDN and FVKESK. V was shortened by 0 bases and J by 8 bases, with 7 bases between the two germline ends. CDR3 protein: CASSQEWQGYTF. In nucleotides, the CDR3 is TGTGCCAGCAGCCAAGAGTGGCAGGGCTACACCTTC.